Listed below are T cell receptor beta chains from one sample, sequenced in a study of T cells in Graves' hyperthyroidism and ophthalmopathy. Via MiXCR, TCRdb re-called the multiplex PCR reads, giving one row per CDR3 protein. The sample records about 360,000 distinct CDR3 sequences, approximately 13% being singletons. Input material: blood. The receptors derive from a woman aged 18-35 years with Graves' hyperthyroidism. Both conserved end residues are part of each CDR3. The order of the fields is V gene, clone size, D gene, J gene, CDR3 protein, CDR3 DNA. D genes are given only for firm matches. Size is stated for part of the rows, as once, few or many counts, or as a class when the clone is expanded.

>TRBV7-8|many|-|TRBJ2-7
CASSLAGRTEQYF
TGTGCCAGCAGCTTAGCGGGACGGACAGAGCAGTACTTC
>TRBV6-1|many|TRBD1|TRBJ1-1
CASTDRGGTEAFF
TGTGCCAGCACCGACAGGGGAGGGACTGAAGCTTTCTTT
>TRBV12-3/TRBV12-4|-|TRBD1|TRBJ2-1
CASSSNLPGQGASEQFF
TGTGCCAGCAGTTCGAACCTTCCGGGACAGGGGGCAAGTGAGCAGTTCTTC
>TRBV9|-|-|TRBJ2-3
CASSEGGAGLTTQYF
TGTGCCAGCAGCGAGGGGGGGGCAGGGCTGACTACGCAGTATTTT
>TRBV4-3|-|TRBD1|TRBJ1-1
CASSQGARGRLNTEAFF
TGCGCCAGCAGCCAAGGGGCCAGGGGGCGACTGAACACTGAAGCTTTCTTT
>TRBV7-2|many|-|TRBJ2-1
CASSRFGGNEQFF
TGTGCCAGCAGCCGTTTTGGGGGGAATGAGCAGTTCTTC
>TRBV18|-|TRBD2|TRBJ2-2
CASSPWGGPQGTGELFF
TGTGCCAGCTCACCTTGGGGGGGACCCCAGGGCACCGGGGAGCTGTTTTTT
>TRBV18|many|TRBD1|TRBJ1-2
CASSPARTGAAYGYTF
TGTGCCAGCTCACCCGCCCGGACAGGGGCAGCTTATGGCTACACCTTC
>TRBV7-6|-|TRBD1|TRBJ1-5
CASSLQTGRNQPQHF
TGTGCCAGCAGCCTACAGACAGGGCGCAATCAGCCCCAGCATTTT
>TRBV20-1|-|-|TRBJ2-7
CSAGEASYYEQYF
TGCAGTGCGGGGGAGGCTAGCTACTACGAGCAGTACTTC
>TRBV10-3|many|-|TRBJ1-2
CAISESGGGEVYGYTF
TGTGCCATCAGTGAGTCCGGGGGGGGCGAGGTCTATGGCTACACCTTC
>TRBV29-1|-|-|TRBJ2-5
CSVDQQAEAQYF
TGCAGCGTTGACCAACAGGCCGAGGCCCAGTACTTC
>TRBV9|few|TRBD1|TRBJ1-1
CASSEGQGLNTEAFF
TGTGCCAGCAGCGAAGGACAGGGCCTGAACACTGAAGCTTTCTTT
>TRBV6-1|-|-|TRBJ1-6
CASTPGQFNSPLHF
TGTGCCAGCACCCCGGGACAATTTAATTCACCCCTCCACTTT
>TRBV4-1|few|-|TRBJ2-3
CASSPDGVSTDTQYF
TGCGCCAGCAGCCCCGACGGGGTTAGCACAGATACGCAGTATTTT
>TRBV2|many|-|TRBJ1-1
CASRAGTVMLNTEAFF
TGTGCCAGCAGAGCCGGGACCGTAATGCTGAACACTGAAGCTTTCTTT
>TRBV6-1|many|-|TRBJ2-5
CASRAGTQYF
TGTGCCAGCAGGGCCGGGACCCAGTACTTC
>TRBV6-9|-|TRBD2|TRBJ2-3
CASSYLQSLAGGWSDTQYF
TGTGCCAGCAGTTACCTTCAGTCGCTAGCGGGGGGATGGTCAGATACGCAGTATTTT
>TRBV9|once|TRBD2|TRBJ2-1
CASSVAGGGREQFF
TGTGCCAGCAGCGTAGCTGGGGGGGGGAGAGAGCAGTTCTTC
>TRBV2|many|TRBD2|TRBJ2-3
CASSGGGGLDTQYF
TGTGCCAGCTCGGGTGGGGGGGGTCTAGATACGCAGTATTTT
>TRBV28|many|TRBD2|TRBJ2-1
CASSLPTPGLAGRSSYNEQFF
TGTGCCAGCAGTTTACCTACACCGGGACTAGCGGGGCGAAGCTCCTACAATGAGCAGTTCTTC
>TRBV11-2|many|-|TRBJ2-4
CASSFTGLKNIQYF
TGTGCCAGCAGCTTCACAGGGCTCAAAAACATTCAGTACTTC
>TRBV20-1|many|-|TRBJ2-2
CSARLNTGEAGELFF
TGCAGTGCTAGACTCAATACCGGGGAAGCCGGGGAGCTGTTTTTT
>TRBV5-8|many|TRBD1|TRBJ1-2
CASSPAGTGYGYTF
TGTGCCAGCAGCCCTGCTGGGACAGGCTATGGCTACACCTTC
>TRBV11-1|many|-|TRBJ2-2
CASSSLRTGTGELFF
TGTGCCAGCAGCTCTCTTAGGACTGGCACCGGGGAGCTGTTTTTT
>TRBV20-1|-|-|TRBJ2-3
CSARDIRGGADTQYF
TGCAGTGCTAGAGATATCAGGGGTGGCGCAGATACGCAGTATTTT
>TRBV28|many|-|TRBJ1-2
CASRSSFNPDRYTF
TGTGCCAGCCGTTCGTCGTTCAATCCGGATCGCTACACCTTC
>TRBV30|-|TRBD1|TRBJ1-5
CAWSAGQANQPQHF
TGTGCCTGGAGTGCCGGACAGGCGAATCAGCCCCAGCATTTT
>TRBV3-1|many|TRBD1|TRBJ2-5
CASSHRQGWETQYF
TGTGCCAGCAGCCACCGACAGGGATGGGAGACCCAGTACTTC
>TRBV10-2|-|TRBD1|TRBJ1-6
CASSEDRGRGNSPLHF
TGCGCCAGCAGTGAGGACAGGGGGCGCGGTAATTCACCCCTCCACTTT
>TRBV10-3|many|-|TRBJ1-1
CAISESPNTEAFF
TGTGCCATCAGTGAGTCCCCAAACACTGAAGCTTTCTTT